This T cell receptor (beta chain) was sequenced in a study of memory CD4+ T cells and cytomegalovirus serostatus. About the research overall: Donors were healthy Belgian adults, 9 or 10 CMV seropositive and roughly 25 seronegative.

Measured with immunoSEQ multiplex PCR; TCRdb has only the in-frame clones, and not every one. The repertoire holds 50,000 or so clones, with 82% as singletons. The CDR3 contains 15 residues. Germline lookup yields CDR1 SGHKS and CDR2 YYEKEE (reference sequence). J gave up 7 bases and V 2 bases, and 9 bases lay outside the gene matches. Single viable CD3+CD4+CD8-CD45RO+ cells were sorted as the memory CD4+ T cells. Sequenced: memory CD4+ T cells from blood. The clonotype was recovered from an adult in good health and CMV-seronegative. The chain uses TRBV5-5 and TRBJ1-2, with 9 bases aligning to TRBD1. Here the CDR3 reads CASSLGDRVVFGYTF. The CDR3 DNA sequence: TGTGCCAGCAGCTTAGGGGACAGGGTAGTCTTTGGCTACACCTTC.